This TCR beta chain was identified in a study of T-cell reconstitution after alpha-beta-depleted transplantation in children. Unique molecular identifiers were incorporated during preparation of the TCRbeta library. A single record per CDR3 protein comes from TCRdb applying MiXCR to the PCR reads. The sample yields 200,000 to 250,000 distinct CDR3 sequences, approximately 12% seen once. This CDR3 contains 17 residues. CDR1 MNHEY and CDR2 SVGEGT come from the germline V gene. V lost 7 bases, J lost 4 bases, and 18 bases stayed unmatched. In this sample, this clonotype turned up many times. The chain has TRBV6-2 or TRBV6-3 and TRBJ2-7, with 8 bases fitting TRBD1. Sequenced material: PBMCs from the stem cell graft donor, taken from the stem cell graft. This TCR was sampled from a human donor who donated a stem cell graft to a child with acute lymphoblastic leukemia. CDR3 region: CASKTPGQGSREYEQYF. Here the CDR3 DNA reads TGTGCCAGCAAAACTCCTGGACAGGGAAGTCGAGAGTACGAGCAGTACTTC.